Sequencing of this T cell receptor beta chain was carried out in a study of vaccination and CD4 T cells after COVID-19. Broader study findings: The rise in median SARS-CoV-2-reactive clonotypes, from roughly 19 to 38, was not significant.

The sample's treatment: roughly 10-day PBMC culture with coronavirus spike peptide pools or control peptides (ViraFEST assay). ViraFEST grew antigen-specific T cells using peptide pools, then sequenced TCRs. To note about this clonotype: Its antigen is not known.

V lost 1 base to trimming and J lost 2 bases, with 26 bases between them. There are 19 residues in the CDR3. Germline V gene sequence: CDR1 DFQATT, CDR2 SNEGSKA (reference sequence). An Oncomine TCR Beta short-read assay was used to sequence the DNA from cultured CD4+ T cells. TCRdb re-derived calls from the PCR reads in MiXCR, one entry per CDR3 protein. In the table there are more than 15,000 distinct CDR3 sequences, approximately 40% of which are singletons. This TCR came from a human donor who had recovered from COVID-19. The sample was CD4+ T cells from blood, cultured in vitro. The chain employs TRBV20-1 and TRBJ1-1; D gene unclear. Here the CDR3 DNA reads TGCAGTGCTAGAGCCCCACGGTCTCTGTCTTCTGTGCTAAACACTGAAGCTTTCTTT. Its translation is CSARAPRSLSSVLNTEAFF.